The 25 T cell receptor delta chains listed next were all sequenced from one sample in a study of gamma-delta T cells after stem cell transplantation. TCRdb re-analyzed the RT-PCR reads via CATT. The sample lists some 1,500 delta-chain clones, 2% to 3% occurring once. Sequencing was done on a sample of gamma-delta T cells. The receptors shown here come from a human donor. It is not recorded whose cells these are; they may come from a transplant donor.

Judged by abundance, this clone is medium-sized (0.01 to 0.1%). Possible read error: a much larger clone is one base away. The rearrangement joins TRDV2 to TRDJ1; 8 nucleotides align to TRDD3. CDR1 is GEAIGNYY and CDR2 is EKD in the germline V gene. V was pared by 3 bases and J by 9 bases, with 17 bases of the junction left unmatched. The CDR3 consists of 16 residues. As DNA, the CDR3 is TGTGCCTGTGACTCCGTACTGGGGGGTACGCGAGTGGAACTCATCTTT. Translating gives CACDSVLGGTRVELIF.

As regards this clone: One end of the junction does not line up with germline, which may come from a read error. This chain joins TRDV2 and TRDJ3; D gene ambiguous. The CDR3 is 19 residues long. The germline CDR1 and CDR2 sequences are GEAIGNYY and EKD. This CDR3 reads CACDTAMMPSSWDTRQMFF. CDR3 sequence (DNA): TGTGCCTGCGACACCGCGATGATGCCCAGCTCCTGGGACACCCGACAGATGTTTTTC.

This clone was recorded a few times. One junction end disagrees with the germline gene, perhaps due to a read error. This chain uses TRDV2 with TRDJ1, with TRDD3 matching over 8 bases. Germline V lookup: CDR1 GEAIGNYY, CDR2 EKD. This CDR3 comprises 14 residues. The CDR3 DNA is TGTGCCTGTGACGTACTGGGGGTTGATGATAAACCCATCTTT. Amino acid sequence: CACDVLGVDDKPIF.

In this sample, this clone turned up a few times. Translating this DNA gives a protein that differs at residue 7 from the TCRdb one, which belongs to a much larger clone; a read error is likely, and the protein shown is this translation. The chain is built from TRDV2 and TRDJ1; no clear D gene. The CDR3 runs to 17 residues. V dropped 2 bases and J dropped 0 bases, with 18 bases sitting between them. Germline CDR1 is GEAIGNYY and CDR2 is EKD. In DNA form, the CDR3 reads TGTGCCTGTGACAGGGTGGTGGATCAGAAGTACACCGATAAACTCATCTTT. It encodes CACDRVVDQKYTDKLIF.

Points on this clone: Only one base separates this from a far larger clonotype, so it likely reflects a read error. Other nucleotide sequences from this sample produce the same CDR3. The CDR3 spells CACDTLGDTTLYTDKLIF. The CDR3 region has the DNA TGTGCCTGTGACACTCTGGGGGATACCACACTGTACACCGATAAACTCATCTTT. This chain joins TRDV2 and TRDJ1, with 11 bases identical to TRDD3. V lost 1 base and J lost 0; bases outside the gene matches: 9. Germline V gives CDR1 GEAIGNYY, CDR2 EKD. The CDR3 runs to 18 residues.

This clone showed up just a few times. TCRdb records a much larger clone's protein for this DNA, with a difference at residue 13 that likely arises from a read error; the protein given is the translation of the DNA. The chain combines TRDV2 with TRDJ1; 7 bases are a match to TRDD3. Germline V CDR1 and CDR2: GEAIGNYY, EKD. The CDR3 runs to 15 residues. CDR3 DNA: TGTGCCTGTGACACGGTCGGGGGGGATTACGATAAACCCATCTTT. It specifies CACDTVGGDYDKPIF.

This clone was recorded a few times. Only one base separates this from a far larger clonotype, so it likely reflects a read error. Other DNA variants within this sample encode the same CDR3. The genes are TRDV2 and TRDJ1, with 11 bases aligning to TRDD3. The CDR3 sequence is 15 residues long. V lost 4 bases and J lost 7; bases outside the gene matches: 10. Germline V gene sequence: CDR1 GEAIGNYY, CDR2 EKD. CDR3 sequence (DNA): TGTGCCTGTGAACTTTTGGGGGATACGGAAGCTAAACTCATCTTT. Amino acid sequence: CACELLGDTEAKLIF.

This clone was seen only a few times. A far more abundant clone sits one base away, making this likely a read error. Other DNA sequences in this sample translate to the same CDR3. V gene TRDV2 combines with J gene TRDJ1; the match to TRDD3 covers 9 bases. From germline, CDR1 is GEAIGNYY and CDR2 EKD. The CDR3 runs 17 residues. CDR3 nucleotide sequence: TGTGCCTGCGACACCCTACTTGGGGATACGGGCGGCGATAAACTCATCTTT. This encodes CACDTLLGDTGGDKLIF.

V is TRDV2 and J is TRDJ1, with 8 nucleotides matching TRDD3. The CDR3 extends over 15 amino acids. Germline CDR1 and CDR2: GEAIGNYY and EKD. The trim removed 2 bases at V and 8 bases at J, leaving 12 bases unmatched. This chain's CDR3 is CACDRVGDRREKLIF. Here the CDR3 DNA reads TGTGCCTGTGACAGGGTGGGGGATCGGCGGGAGAAACTCATCTTT.

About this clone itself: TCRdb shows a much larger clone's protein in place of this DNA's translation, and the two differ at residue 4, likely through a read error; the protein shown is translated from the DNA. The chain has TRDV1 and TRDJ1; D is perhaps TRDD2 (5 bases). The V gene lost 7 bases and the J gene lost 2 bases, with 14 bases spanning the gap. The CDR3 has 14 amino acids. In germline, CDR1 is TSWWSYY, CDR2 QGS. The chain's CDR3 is CALEDPSRTDKLIF. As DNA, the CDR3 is TGTGCTCTTGAGGATCCTTCGAGAACCGATAAACTCATCTTT.

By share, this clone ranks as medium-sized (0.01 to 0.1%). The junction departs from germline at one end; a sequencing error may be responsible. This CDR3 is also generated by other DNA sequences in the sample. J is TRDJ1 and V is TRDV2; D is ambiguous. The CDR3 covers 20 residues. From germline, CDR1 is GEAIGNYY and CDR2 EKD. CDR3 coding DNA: TGTGCCTGTGACCCGATCAGGTCGTTCGAACCGAACCAATACACCGATAAACTCACCTTT. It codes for CACDPIRSFEPNQYTDKLTF.

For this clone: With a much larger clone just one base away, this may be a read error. DNA for the CDR3: TGTGCCTGTGGCTCCCTACTGGGGGACAAGGATAAACTCATCTTT. Residues: CACGSLLGDKDKLIF. V gene TRDV2 combines with J gene TRDJ1; 9 bases line up with TRDD3. The CDR3 contains 15 residues. Germline CDR1 and CDR2: GEAIGNYY and EKD. V lost 5 bases, J lost 5 bases, and 11 bases stayed unmatched.

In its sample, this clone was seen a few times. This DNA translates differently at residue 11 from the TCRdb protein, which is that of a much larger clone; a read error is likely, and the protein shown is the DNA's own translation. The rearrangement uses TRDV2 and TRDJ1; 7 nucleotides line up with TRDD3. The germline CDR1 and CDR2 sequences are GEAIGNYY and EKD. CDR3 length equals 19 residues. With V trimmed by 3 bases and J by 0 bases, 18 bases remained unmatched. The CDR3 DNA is TGTGCCTGTGACCCAGTGGGGGACTGGGAGGATGGATACACCGATAAACTCATCTTT. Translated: CACDPVGDWEDGYTDKLIF.

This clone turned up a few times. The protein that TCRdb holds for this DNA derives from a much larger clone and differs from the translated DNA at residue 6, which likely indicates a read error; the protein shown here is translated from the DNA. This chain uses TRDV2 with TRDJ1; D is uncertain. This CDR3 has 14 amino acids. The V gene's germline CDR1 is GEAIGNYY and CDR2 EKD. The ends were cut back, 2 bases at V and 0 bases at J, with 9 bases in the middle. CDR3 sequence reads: CACDSPSYTDKLIF. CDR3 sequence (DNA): TGTGCCTGTGACAGTCCGTCGTACACCGATAAACTCATCTTT.

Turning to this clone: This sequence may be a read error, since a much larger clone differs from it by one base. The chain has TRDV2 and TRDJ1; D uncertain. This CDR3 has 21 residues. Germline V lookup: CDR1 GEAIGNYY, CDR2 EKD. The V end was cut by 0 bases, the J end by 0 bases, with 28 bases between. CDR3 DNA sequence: TGTGCCTGTGACACCGTAAGGGCCCCCTTACTGAGGGACACGTACACCGATAAACTCATCTTT. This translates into CACDTVRAPLLRDTYTDKLIF.

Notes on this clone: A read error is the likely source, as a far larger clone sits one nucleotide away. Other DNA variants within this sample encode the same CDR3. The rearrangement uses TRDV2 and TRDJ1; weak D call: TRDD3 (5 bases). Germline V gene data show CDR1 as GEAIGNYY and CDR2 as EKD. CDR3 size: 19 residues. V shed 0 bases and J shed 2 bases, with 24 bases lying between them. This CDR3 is CACDTLARTGGVDTDKLIF. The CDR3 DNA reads TGTGCCTGTGACACCCTAGCCCGTACCGGGGGCGTTGATACCGATAAACTCATCTTT.

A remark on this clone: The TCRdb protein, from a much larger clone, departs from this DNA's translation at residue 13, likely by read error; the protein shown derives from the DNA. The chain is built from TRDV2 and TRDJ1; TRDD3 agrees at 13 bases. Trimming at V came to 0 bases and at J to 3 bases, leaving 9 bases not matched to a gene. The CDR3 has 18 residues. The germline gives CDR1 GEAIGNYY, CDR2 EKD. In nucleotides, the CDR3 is TGTGCCTGTGACACCGTACTGGGGGATACGCGGTACGCCGATAAACTCATCTTT. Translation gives CACDTVLGDTRYADKLIF.

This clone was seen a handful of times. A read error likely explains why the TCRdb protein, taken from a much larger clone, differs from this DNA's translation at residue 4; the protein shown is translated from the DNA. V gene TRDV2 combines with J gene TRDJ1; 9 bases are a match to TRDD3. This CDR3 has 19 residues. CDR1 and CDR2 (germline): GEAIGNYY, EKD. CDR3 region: CACATVRGIQGSKTDKLIF. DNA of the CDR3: TGTGCCTGTGCCACCGTCCGGGGGATACAGGGAAGTAAGACCGATAAACTCATCTTT.

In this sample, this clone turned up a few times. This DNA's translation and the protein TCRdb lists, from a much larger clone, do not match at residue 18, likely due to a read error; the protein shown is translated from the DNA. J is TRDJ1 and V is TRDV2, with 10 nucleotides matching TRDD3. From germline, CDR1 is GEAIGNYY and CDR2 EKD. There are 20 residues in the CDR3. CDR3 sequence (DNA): TGTGCCTGTGACTCGATGCTTACTGGGGGATCACCCCAGGAGGCCGATAAACCCATCTTT. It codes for CACDSMLTGGSPQEADKPIF.

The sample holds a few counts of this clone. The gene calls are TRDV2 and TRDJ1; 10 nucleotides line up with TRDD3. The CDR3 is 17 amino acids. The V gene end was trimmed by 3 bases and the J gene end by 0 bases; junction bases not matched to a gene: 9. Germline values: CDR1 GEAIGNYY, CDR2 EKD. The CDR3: CACDVLGDQKYTDKLIF. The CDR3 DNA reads TGTGCCTGTGACGTACTGGGGGATCAGAAGTACACCGATAAACTCATCTTT.

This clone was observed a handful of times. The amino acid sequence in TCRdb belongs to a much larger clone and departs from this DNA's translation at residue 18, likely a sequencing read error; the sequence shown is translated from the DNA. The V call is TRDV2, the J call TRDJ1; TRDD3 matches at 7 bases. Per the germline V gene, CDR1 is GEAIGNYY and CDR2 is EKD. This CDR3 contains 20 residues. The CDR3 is CACDTIRPPGGGPDTDKPIF. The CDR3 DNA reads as TGTGCCTGTGACACGATTCGCCCGCCTGGTGGGGGACCTGACACCGATAAACCCATCTTT.

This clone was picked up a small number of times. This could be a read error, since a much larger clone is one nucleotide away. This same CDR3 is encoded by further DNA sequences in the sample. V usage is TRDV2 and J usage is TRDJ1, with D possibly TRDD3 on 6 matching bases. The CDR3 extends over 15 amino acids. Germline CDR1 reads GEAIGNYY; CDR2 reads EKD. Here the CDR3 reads CACDMWGGHTDKLIF. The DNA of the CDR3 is TGTGCCTGTGACATGTGGGGGGGACACACCGACAAACTCATCTTT.

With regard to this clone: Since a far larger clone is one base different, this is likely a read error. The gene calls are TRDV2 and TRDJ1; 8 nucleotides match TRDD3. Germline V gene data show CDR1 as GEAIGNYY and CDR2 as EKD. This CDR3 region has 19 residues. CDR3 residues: CARDTLARTGGVDTDKLIF. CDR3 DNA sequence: TGTGCCCGTGACACCCTAGCCCGTACTGGGGGCGTTGATACCGATAAACTCATCTTT.

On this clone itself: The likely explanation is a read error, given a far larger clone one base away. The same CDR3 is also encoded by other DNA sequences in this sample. Here the CDR3 DNA reads TGTGCCTGTGACCCGGTTGGCGTGGGGAGATCCGATAAACTCATCTTT. The encoded protein is CACDPVGVGRSDKLIF. The chain combines TRDV2 with TRDJ1; weak D call: TRDD3 (5 bases). From germline, CDR1 is GEAIGNYY and CDR2 EKD. This CDR3 has 16 residues. The V gene lost 3 bases and the J gene lost 3 bases, with 19 bases spanning the gap.

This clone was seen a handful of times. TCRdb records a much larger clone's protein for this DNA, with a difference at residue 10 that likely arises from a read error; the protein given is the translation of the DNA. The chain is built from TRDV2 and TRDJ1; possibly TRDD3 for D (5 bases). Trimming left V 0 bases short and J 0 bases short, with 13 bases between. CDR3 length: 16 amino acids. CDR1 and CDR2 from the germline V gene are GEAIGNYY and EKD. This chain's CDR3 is CACDTIGARYTDKLIF. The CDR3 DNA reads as TGTGCCTGTGACACCATTGGGGCCCGGTACACCGATAAACTCATCTTT.